This TCR beta chain is from a study of blood T cell repertoires in COVID-19. Looking at the study overall: Sources were T cells, B-cell-depleted T cells, or PBMCs; the material itself was cDNA or gDNA.

CDR3 length: 15 amino acids. V lost 4 bases to trimming and J lost 8 bases, with 21 bases between them. Germline V CDR1 and CDR2: SGHNT, YYREEE (reference sequence). Per the study methods: Amplifying reference gene primers gave estimates of nucleated cell counts. The assay was immunoSEQ multiplex PCR, and TCRdb's table has in-frame clones only and misses some. V, J and clone size are taken as reported in that table, and D and trimming were inferred from the DNA itself. The sample carries 230,000 or so clones, around 89% recorded once. Patients from Seattle were sampled longitudinally, starting during active infection.

The sample comprised peripheral blood. The receptor was derived from a woman aged 55-69 years with COVID-19, enrolled during active disease. The V call is TRBV5-4, the J call TRBJ1-1, with a tentative D call TRBD1 (5 bases). CDR3 amino acids: CASSPPRGTFKEAFF. The CDR3 region has the DNA TGTGCCAGCAGCCCCCCACGGGGGACCTTTAAGGAAGCTTTCTTT. Full variable domain (rest looked up from reference TRBV5-4 and TRBJ1-1): ETGVTQSPTHLIKTRGQQVTLRCSSQSGHNTVSWYQQALGQGPQFIFQYYREEENGRGNFPPRFSGLQFPNYSSELNVNALELDDSALYLCASSPPRGTFKEAFFGQGTRLTVV.